The source of this T cell receptor (beta chain) is a study of cytomegalovirus exposure and HLA in healthy donors. Study background: An early release of data contained around 80 million unique TCRs, which came from HLA-typed donors. Findings and limits, study-wide: The authors listed around 150 TCR beta chains as cytomegalovirus-associated. When a later analysis was performed, an Asian-associated ancestry cluster reportedly had fewer N-insertions than the roughly 730-donor mean.

The V and J ends lost 0 bases and 5 bases, in that order; junction bases with no gene match: 4. The CDR3 loop spans 14 amino acids. Germline V gene sequence: CDR1 SGHRS, CDR2 YFSETQ. In the case of this clone: Antigen: not known. The same CDR3 also results from other DNA sequences found in this sample.

With 60 Vbeta and 13 Jbeta primers, the PCR was carried out. Sequencing used immunoSEQ multiplex PCR; TCRdb keeps in-frame clones, though not all of them. Here the sample spans 100,000 to 150,000 clones, 70% to 85% being singletons. This TCR came from a female donor in good health and CMV-seronegative. Sequenced sample: PBMCs. J is TRBJ2-5 and V is TRBV5-1; TRBD1 matches 7 bases. CDR3 protein: CASSLDRGRETQYF. The CDR3 nucleotides are TGCGCCAGCAGCTTGGATAGGGGGCGTGAGACCCAGTACTTC.